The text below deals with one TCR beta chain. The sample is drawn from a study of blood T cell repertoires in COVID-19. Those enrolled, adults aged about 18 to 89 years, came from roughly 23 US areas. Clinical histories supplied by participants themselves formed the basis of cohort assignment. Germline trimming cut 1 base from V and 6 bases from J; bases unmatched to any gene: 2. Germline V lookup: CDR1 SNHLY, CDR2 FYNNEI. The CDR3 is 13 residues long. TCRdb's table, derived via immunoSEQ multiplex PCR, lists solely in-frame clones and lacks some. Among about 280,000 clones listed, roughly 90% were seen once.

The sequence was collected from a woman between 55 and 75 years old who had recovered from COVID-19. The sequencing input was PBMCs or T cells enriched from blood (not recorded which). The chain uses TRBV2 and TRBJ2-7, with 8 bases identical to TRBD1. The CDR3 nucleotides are TGTGCCAGCAGTGAAGGACAGGGGATCGAGCAGTACTTC. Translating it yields CASSEGQGIEQYF.